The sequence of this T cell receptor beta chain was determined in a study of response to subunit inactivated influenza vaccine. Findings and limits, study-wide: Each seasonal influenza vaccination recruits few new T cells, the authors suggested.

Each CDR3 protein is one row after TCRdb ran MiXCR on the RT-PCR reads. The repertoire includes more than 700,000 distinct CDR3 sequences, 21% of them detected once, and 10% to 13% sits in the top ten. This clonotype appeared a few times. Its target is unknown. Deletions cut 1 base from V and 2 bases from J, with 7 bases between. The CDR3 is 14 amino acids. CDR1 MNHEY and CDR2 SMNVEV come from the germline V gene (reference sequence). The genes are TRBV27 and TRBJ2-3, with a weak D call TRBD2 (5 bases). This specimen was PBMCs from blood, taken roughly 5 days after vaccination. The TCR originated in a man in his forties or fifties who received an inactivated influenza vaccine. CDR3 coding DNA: TGTGCCAGCAGTTTATTAGACTACACAGATACGCAGTATTTT. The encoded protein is CASSLLDYTDTQYF.